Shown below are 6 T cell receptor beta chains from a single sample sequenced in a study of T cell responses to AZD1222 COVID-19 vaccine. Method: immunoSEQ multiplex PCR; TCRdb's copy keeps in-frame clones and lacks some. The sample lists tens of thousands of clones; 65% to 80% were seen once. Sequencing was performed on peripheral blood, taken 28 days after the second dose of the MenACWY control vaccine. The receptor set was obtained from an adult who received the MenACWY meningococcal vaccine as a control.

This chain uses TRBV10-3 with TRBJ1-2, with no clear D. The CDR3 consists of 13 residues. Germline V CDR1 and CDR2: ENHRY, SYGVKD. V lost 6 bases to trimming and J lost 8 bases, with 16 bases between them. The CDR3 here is CAIRSGREDGYTF. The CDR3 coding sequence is TGTGCCATCAGGTCAGGAAGGGAGGACGGCTACACCTTC.

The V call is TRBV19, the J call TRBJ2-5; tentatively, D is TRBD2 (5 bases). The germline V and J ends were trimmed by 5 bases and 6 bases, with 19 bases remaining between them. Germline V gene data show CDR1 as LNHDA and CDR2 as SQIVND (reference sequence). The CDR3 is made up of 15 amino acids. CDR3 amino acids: CASSFDYPAPKTQYF. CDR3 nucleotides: TGTGCCAGTAGTTTCGACTACCCAGCCCCCAAGACCCAGTACTTC.

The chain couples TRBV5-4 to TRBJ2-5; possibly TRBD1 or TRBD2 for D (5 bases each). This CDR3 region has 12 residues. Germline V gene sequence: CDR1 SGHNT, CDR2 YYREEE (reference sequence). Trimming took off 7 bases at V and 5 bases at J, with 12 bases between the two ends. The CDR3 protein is CASSGQGETQYF. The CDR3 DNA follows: TGTGCCAGCTCGGGGCAGGGCGAGACCCAGTACTTC. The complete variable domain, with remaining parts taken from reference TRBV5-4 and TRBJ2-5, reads ETGVTQSPTHLIKTRGQQVTLRCSSQSGHNTVSWYQQALGQGPQFIFQYYREEENGRGNFPPRFSGLQFPNYSSELNVNALELDDSALYLCASSGQGETQYFGPGTRLLVL.

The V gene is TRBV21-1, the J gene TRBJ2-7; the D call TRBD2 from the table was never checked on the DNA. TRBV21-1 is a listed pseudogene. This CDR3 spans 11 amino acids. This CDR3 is CARARVYEQYF. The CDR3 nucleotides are TGTGCCAGGGCCCGGGTATACGAGCAGTACTTC.

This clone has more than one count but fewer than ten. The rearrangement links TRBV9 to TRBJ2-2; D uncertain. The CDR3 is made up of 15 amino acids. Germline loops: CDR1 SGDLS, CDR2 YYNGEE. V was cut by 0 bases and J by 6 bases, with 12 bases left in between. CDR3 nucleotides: TGTGCCAGCAGCGTAGGTGACGCGATCTCCGGGGAGCTGTTTTTT. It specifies CASSVGDAISGELFF.

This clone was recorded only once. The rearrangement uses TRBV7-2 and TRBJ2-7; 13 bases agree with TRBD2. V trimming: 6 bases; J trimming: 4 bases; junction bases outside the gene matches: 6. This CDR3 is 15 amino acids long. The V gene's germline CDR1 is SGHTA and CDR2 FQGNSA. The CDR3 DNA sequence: TGTGCCAGCAGTATACTAGCGGGGGGGTTGTACGAGCAGTACTTC. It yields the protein CASSILAGGLYEQYF.